The 3 T cell receptor beta chains reported below all come from one sample, sequenced in a study of T cell changes during pregnancy in multiple sclerosis. Sequencing was performed with immunoSEQ multiplex PCR; in TCRdb, only in-frame clones are kept and a portion is missing. This table holds 60,000 to 65,000 clones, roughly 92% found once. Source: peripheral blood, taken in the second trimester of pregnancy. The receptors come from a female donor with multiple sclerosis, enrolled in a pregnancy study.

This sequence joins TRBV10-3 and TRBJ2-1; 10 bases align to TRBD2. V trimming: 10 bases; J trimming: 5 bases; junction bases outside the gene matches: 8. Looked up from germline, CDR1 is ENHRY and CDR2 is SYGVKD. CDR3 length: 14 amino acids. The CDR3, as DNA: TGTGCCAGCGGACTAGCGGACACTAACAATGAGCAGTTCTTC. This gives the protein CASGLADTNNEQFF.

The chain has TRBV18 and TRBJ2-5, with D unclear. The CDR3 length is 15 residues. Germline V lookup: CDR1 KGHSH, CDR2 LQKENI. V was clipped by 2 bases and J by 2 bases, with 12 bases between them. The CDR3 coding sequence is TGTGCCAGCTCACCAAGAGGTGGAGTTCAAGAGACCCAGTACTTC. This encodes CASSPRGGVQETQYF.

This clone is a singleton in its sample. At one end the junction does not follow the germline gene, possibly because of a read error. The chain links TRBV11-3 to TRBJ2-7; D uncertain. There are 12 residues in the CDR3. The germline CDR1 and CDR2 sequences are SGHNT and YENEEA. CDR3 in amino acids: CASSLDSSEQYF. Here the CDR3 DNA reads TGTGCCAGCAGCTTAGATTCCTCCGAGCAGTACTTC.